The rows below give T cell receptor beta chains drawn from one sample of a study of naive and memory T cell subsets. TCRdb used MiXCR to reprocess the UMI-ligation and nested PCR reads, holding one entry per CDR3 protein. The profile shows about 90,000 distinct CDR3 sequences, 11% of them singletons. Source material: naive CD4+ T cells from blood. The receptors shown here come from a human donor in good health. The CDR3 runs from the conserved cysteine through the conserved F or W. Fields, in order: J gene, clone size, V gene, D gene, CDR3 protein, CDR3 DNA. A D gene is named only where the DNA matches it firmly. A clone size is listed for some rows: how often the clone was seen (once, few, many), or a class if it is expanded.

J gene: TRBJ2-7
clone size: few
V gene: TRBV7-2
D gene: TRBD2
CDR3 protein: CASSLIPGLVSYEQYF
CDR3 DNA: TGTGCCAGCAGCTTAATCCCCGGACTAGTCTCCTACGAGCAGTACTTC

J gene: TRBJ1-5
clone size: many
V gene: TRBV6-2/TRBV6-3
D gene: NA
CDR3 protein: CASSRPLGPYSNQPQHF
CDR3 DNA: TGTGCCAGCAGTAGACCCCTCGGGCCATATAGCAATCAGCCCCAGCATTTT

J gene: TRBJ2-3
clone size: many
V gene: TRBV6-6
D gene: NA
CDR3 protein: CASSYGEGASSTDTQYF
CDR3 DNA: TGTGCCAGCAGTTATGGAGAAGGAGCGAGTAGCACAGATACGCAGTATTTT

J gene: TRBJ2-3
clone size: NA
V gene: TRBV30
D gene: NA
CDR3 protein: CAWGNSGSPRTDTQYF
CDR3 DNA: TGTGCCTGGGGTAACTCTGGTAGCCCTCGCACAGATACGCAGTATTTT

J gene: TRBJ1-1
clone size: few
V gene: TRBV28
D gene: NA
CDR3 protein: CASSRSGAKNTEAFF
CDR3 DNA: TGTGCCAGCAGCCGCTCAGGGGCCAAGAACACTGAAGCTTTCTTT

J gene: TRBJ2-3
clone size: many
V gene: TRBV25-1
D gene: NA
CDR3 protein: CASKTGATDTQYF
CDR3 DNA: TGTGCCAGCAAAACCGGGGCCACAGATACGCAGTATTTT

J gene: TRBJ2-5
clone size: NA
V gene: TRBV6-6
D gene: NA
CDR3 protein: CASSYRGGETQYF
CDR3 DNA: TGTGCCAGCAGTTACAGGGGTGGCGAGACCCAGTACTTC

J gene: TRBJ1-2
clone size: few
V gene: TRBV7-2
D gene: NA
CDR3 protein: CASSLYQGNNYGYTF
CDR3 DNA: TGTGCCAGCAGCTTGTACCAGGGGAATAACTATGGCTACACCTTC

J gene: TRBJ2-7
clone size: few
V gene: TRBV5-1
D gene: TRBD1
CDR3 protein: CASNTDRGSYEQYF
CDR3 DNA: TGCGCCAGCAACACCGACAGGGGGAGTTACGAGCAGTACTTC

J gene: TRBJ2-2
clone size: NA
V gene: TRBV7-2
D gene: NA
CDR3 protein: CASSLAVAGELFF
CDR3 DNA: TGTGCCAGCAGCTTAGCCGTTGCCGGGGAGCTGTTTTTT

J gene: TRBJ2-7
clone size: NA
V gene: TRBV12-3/TRBV12-4
D gene: NA
CDR3 protein: CASSLRGGANYEQYF
CDR3 DNA: TGTGCCAGCAGTTTAAGGGGGGGAGCTAACTACGAGCAGTACTTC

J gene: TRBJ2-1
clone size: few
V gene: TRBV7-8
D gene: NA
CDR3 protein: CASSRVGYEQFF
CDR3 DNA: TGTGCCAGCAGCCGGGTAGGGTATGAGCAGTTCTTC

J gene: TRBJ2-2
clone size: NA
V gene: TRBV4-1
D gene: TRBD1
CDR3 protein: CASSRIGPHAKGAPSGELFF
CDR3 DNA: TGCGCCAGCAGCCGAATTGGACCCCATGCGAAGGGGGCGCCTAGCGGGGAGCTGTTTTTT

J gene: TRBJ2-1
clone size: NA
V gene: TRBV14
D gene: NA
CDR3 protein: CASSPITKVSTEYNEQFF
CDR3 DNA: TGTGCCAGCAGCCCTATCACAAAGGTCTCGACGGAATACAATGAGCAGTTCTTC

J gene: TRBJ1-1
clone size: few
V gene: TRBV6-2/TRBV6-3
D gene: TRBD1
CDR3 protein: CASSYVGTGRNTEAFF
CDR3 DNA: TGTGCCAGCAGTTACGTGGGGACAGGGAGGAACACTGAAGCTTTCTTT

J gene: TRBJ2-3
clone size: many
V gene: TRBV5-1
D gene: TRBD2
CDR3 protein: CASSLGLASTDTQYF
CDR3 DNA: TGCGCCAGCAGCTTGGGACTAGCGAGCACAGATACGCAGTATTTT

J gene: TRBJ2-1
clone size: NA
V gene: TRBV5-4
D gene: NA
CDR3 protein: CASSWRYDEQFF
CDR3 DNA: TGTGCCAGCAGCTGGAGGTACGATGAGCAGTTCTTC

J gene: TRBJ2-3
clone size: NA
V gene: TRBV7-2
D gene: NA
CDR3 protein: CASSLSPLTDTQYF
CDR3 DNA: TGTGCCAGCAGCTTATCCCCTCTCACAGATACGCAGTATTTT

J gene: TRBJ2-7
clone size: many
V gene: TRBV27
D gene: TRBD1
CDR3 protein: CASSTDRGTTYEQYF
CDR3 DNA: TGTGCCAGCAGTACCGACAGGGGGACTACCTACGAGCAGTACTTC

J gene: TRBJ2-7
clone size: NA
V gene: TRBV18
D gene: NA
CDR3 protein: CASSPLGSGSSYEQYF
CDR3 DNA: TGTGCCAGCTCACCGCTCGGGAGCGGCAGCTCCTACGAGCAGTACTTC

J gene: TRBJ2-5
clone size: few
V gene: TRBV15
D gene: NA
CDR3 protein: CATSRRPLGLEETQYF
CDR3 DNA: TGTGCCACCAGCAGGAGGCCCTTGGGACTGGAAGAGACCCAGTACTTC

J gene: TRBJ2-5
clone size: few
V gene: TRBV24-1
D gene: NA
CDR3 protein: CATSVGNRMLQETQYF
CDR3 DNA: TGTGCCACCAGTGTAGGTAACAGGATGCTCCAAGAGACCCAGTACTTC

J gene: TRBJ2-7
clone size: few
V gene: TRBV30
D gene: TRBD1
CDR3 protein: CAGTDRVGREQYF
CDR3 DNA: TGTGCCGGCACTGACAGGGTCGGGCGCGAGCAGTACTTC

J gene: TRBJ2-3
clone size: many
V gene: TRBV12-3/TRBV12-4
D gene: NA
CDR3 protein: CASSLSRGDTQYF
CDR3 DNA: TGTGCCAGCAGTTTGTCCAGGGGAGATACGCAGTATTTT

J gene: TRBJ1-5
clone size: NA
V gene: TRBV18
D gene: NA
CDR3 protein: CASSPQALNQPQHF
CDR3 DNA: TGTGCCAGCTCACCACAGGCGCTCAATCAGCCCCAGCATTTT

J gene: TRBJ2-5
clone size: few
V gene: TRBV12-3/TRBV12-4
D gene: NA
CDR3 protein: CASSLAALERETQYF
CDR3 DNA: TGTGCCAGCAGTTTGGCTGCATTGGAGCGGGAGACCCAGTACTTC

J gene: TRBJ1-3
clone size: NA
V gene: TRBV7-9
D gene: NA
CDR3 protein: CASSANGAGLYSGNTIYF
CDR3 DNA: TGTGCCAGCAGCGCCAATGGGGCCGGACTTTACTCTGGAAACACCATATATTTT

J gene: TRBJ2-3
clone size: few
V gene: TRBV6-1
D gene: NA
CDR3 protein: CASSLERDTQYF
CDR3 DNA: TGTGCCAGCAGTCTGGAGCGAGATACGCAGTATTTT

J gene: TRBJ2-5
clone size: NA
V gene: TRBV11-2
D gene: TRBD2
CDR3 protein: CASSSYGREQETQYF
CDR3 DNA: TGTGCCAGCAGCTCATACGGGCGGGAGCAAGAGACCCAGTACTTC

J gene: TRBJ2-1
clone size: many
V gene: TRBV9
D gene: TRBD2
CDR3 protein: CASSVGWASGIADNEQFF
CDR3 DNA: TGTGCCAGCAGCGTAGGCTGGGCTAGCGGGATTGCGGACAATGAGCAGTTCTTC

J gene: TRBJ2-3
clone size: few
V gene: TRBV19
D gene: TRBD1
CDR3 protein: CATSDRGTDTQYF
CDR3 DNA: TGTGCCACCTCGGACAGGGGCACAGATACGCAGTATTTT

J gene: TRBJ2-7
clone size: NA
V gene: TRBV29-1
D gene: NA
CDR3 protein: CSAEGEPSEQYF
CDR3 DNA: TGCAGCGCCGAGGGGGAGCCGAGCGAGCAGTACTTC

J gene: TRBJ2-7
clone size: many
V gene: TRBV5-1
D gene: NA
CDR3 protein: CASSSEGGRYEQYF
CDR3 DNA: TGCGCCAGCAGCTCCGAGGGAGGCCGCTACGAGCAGTACTTC

J gene: TRBJ1-5
clone size: NA
V gene: TRBV12-3/TRBV12-4
D gene: TRBD1
CDR3 protein: CASTRDRGNQPQHF
CDR3 DNA: TGTGCCAGCACCCGGGACAGAGGCAATCAGCCCCAGCATTTT

J gene: TRBJ1-1
clone size: NA
V gene: TRBV25-1
D gene: NA
CDR3 protein: CASRGRINTEAFF
CDR3 DNA: TGTGCCAGCAGGGGCAGGATAAACACTGAAGCTTTCTTT

J gene: TRBJ1-2
clone size: few
V gene: TRBV12-3/TRBV12-4
D gene: TRBD1
CDR3 protein: CASSWDRGVDYGYTF
CDR3 DNA: TGTGCCAGCAGTTGGGACAGAGGTGTGGACTATGGCTACACCTTC

J gene: TRBJ1-5
clone size: NA
V gene: TRBV10-3
D gene: NA
CDR3 protein: CAIGAGNQPQHF
CDR3 DNA: TGTGCCATCGGCGCGGGCAATCAGCCCCAGCATTTT

J gene: TRBJ1-3
clone size: NA
V gene: TRBV5-1
D gene: NA
CDR3 protein: CASSLVAGHSGNTIYF
CDR3 DNA: TGCGCCAGCAGCTTGGTAGCAGGGCACTCTGGAAACACCATATATTTT

J gene: TRBJ2-5
clone size: many
V gene: TRBV20-1
D gene: NA
CDR3 protein: CSMDINQETQYF
CDR3 DNA: TGCAGCATGGACATCAACCAAGAGACCCAGTACTTC

J gene: TRBJ2-1
clone size: NA
V gene: TRBV7-3
D gene: TRBD2
CDR3 protein: CASSLNSGGSYNEQFF
CDR3 DNA: TGTGCCAGCAGCTTAAATAGCGGGGGCTCCTACAATGAGCAGTTCTTC

J gene: TRBJ2-1
clone size: many
V gene: TRBV12-5
D gene: NA
CDR3 protein: CASGSTADSSYNEQFF
CDR3 DNA: TGTGCTAGTGGTTCCACAGCGGATAGCTCCTACAATGAGCAGTTCTTC

J gene: TRBJ2-6
clone size: NA
V gene: TRBV11-2
D gene: NA
CDR3 protein: CASSRPQRQASGANVLTF
CDR3 DNA: TGTGCCAGCAGCAGACCTCAGCGGCAGGCCTCTGGGGCCAACGTCCTGACTTTC